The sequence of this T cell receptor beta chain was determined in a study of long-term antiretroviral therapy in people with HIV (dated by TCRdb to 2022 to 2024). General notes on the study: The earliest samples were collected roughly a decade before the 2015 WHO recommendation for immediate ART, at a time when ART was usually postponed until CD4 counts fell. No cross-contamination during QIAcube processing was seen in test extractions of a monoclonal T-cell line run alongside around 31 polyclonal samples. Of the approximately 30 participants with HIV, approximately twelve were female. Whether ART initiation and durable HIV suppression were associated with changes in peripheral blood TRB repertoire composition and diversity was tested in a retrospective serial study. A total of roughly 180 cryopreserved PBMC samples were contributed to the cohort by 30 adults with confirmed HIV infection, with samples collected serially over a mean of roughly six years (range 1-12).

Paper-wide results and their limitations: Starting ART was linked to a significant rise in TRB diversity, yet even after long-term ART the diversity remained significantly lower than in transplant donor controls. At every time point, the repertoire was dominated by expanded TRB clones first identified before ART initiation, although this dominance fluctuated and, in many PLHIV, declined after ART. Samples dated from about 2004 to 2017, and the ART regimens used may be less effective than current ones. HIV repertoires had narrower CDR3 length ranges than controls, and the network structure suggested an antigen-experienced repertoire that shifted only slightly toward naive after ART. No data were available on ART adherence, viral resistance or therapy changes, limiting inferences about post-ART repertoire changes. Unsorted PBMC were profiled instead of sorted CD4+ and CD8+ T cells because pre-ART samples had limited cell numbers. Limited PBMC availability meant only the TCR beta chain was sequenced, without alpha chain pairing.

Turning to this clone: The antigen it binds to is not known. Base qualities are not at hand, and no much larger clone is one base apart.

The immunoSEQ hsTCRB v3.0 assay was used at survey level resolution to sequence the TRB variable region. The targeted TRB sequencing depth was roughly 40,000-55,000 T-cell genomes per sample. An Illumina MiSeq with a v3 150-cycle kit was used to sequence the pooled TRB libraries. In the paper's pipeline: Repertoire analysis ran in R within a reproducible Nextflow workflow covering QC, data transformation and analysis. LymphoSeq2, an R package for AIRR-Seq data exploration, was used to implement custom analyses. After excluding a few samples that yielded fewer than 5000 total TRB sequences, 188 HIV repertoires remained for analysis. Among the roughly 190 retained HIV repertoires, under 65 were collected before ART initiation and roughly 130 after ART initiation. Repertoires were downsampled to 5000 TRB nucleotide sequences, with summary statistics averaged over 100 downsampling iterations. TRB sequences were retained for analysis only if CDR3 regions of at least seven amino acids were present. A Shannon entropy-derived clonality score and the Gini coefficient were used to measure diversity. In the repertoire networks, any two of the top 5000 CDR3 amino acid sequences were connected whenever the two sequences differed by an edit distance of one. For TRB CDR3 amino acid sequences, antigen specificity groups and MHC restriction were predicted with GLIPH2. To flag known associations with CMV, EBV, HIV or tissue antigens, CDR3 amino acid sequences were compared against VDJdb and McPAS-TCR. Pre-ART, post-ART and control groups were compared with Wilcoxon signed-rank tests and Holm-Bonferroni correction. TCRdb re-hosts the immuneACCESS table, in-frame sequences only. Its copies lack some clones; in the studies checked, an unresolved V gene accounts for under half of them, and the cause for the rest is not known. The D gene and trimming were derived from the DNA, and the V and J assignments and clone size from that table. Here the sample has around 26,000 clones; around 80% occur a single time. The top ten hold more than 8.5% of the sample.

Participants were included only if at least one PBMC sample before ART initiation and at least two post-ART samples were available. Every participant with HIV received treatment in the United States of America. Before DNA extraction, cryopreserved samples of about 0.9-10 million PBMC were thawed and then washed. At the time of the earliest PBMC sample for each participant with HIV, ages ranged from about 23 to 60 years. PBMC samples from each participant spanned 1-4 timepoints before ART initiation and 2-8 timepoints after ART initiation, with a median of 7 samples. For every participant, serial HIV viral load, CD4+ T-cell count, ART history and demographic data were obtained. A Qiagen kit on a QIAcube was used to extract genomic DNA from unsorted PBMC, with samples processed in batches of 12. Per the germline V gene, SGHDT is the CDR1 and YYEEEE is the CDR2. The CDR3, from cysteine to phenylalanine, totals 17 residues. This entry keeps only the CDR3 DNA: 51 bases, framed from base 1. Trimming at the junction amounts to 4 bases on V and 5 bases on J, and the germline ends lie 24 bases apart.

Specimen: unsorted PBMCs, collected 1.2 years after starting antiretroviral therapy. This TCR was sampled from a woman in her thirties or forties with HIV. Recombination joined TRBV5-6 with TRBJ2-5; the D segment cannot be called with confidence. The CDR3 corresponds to CASSPDERRLVGETQYF. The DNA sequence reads TGTGCCAGCAGCCCAGACGAAAGACGGTTGGTTGGGGAGACCCAGTACTTC. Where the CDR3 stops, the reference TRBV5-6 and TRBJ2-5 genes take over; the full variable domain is DAGVTQSPTHLIKTRGQQVTLRCSPKSGHDTVSWYQQALGQGPQFIFQYYEEEERQRGNFPDRFSGHQFPNYSSELNVNALLLGDSALYLCASSPDERRLVGETQYFGPGTRLLVL.